These 25 T cell receptor beta chains originate from one sample sequenced in a study of T cell repertoires in aging, cancer and after chemotherapy. Rearranged V-D-J TRB sequences were amplified with a mixed TRB-A/B primer pool. TCRdb processed the multiplex PCR reads anew with MiXCR; each CDR3 protein has one entry. The profile shows around 6,000 distinct CDR3 sequences, under 40% of them singletons. TCR beta rearrangements were amplified from peripheral blood genomic DNA. Sequences were obtained from blood. These receptors came from a human donor with a blood cancer.

This clonotype is medium-sized in the sample. The rearrangement joins TRBV6-5 to TRBJ2-7; no definite D call. Between the trimmed V and J ends, which lost 8 bases and 2 bases, there was a span of 10 bases. CDR1 is MNHEY, CDR2 SVGAGI, per germline. The CDR3 extends over 12 amino acids. The CDR3 nucleotides are TGTGCCAGCCGACGTGAACCCTACGAGCAGTACTTC. Protein sequence: CASRREPYEQYF.

This chain connects TRBV27 to TRBJ2-1, with TRBD2 identical over 9 bases. Trimming cost V 7 bases and J 9 bases; bases outside gene matches: 16. This CDR3 contains 16 residues. In germline, CDR1 is MNHEY, CDR2 SMNVEV (reference sequence). As DNA, the CDR3 is TGTGCCAGCATAAAGGCGGGGCTAGCGGGGCGGGGTGAGCAGTTCTTC. It specifies CASIKAGLAGRGEQFF.

This chain links TRBV6-5 with TRBJ1-6; D is undetermined. The ends were cut back, 7 bases at V and 6 bases at J, with 10 bases in the middle. This CDR3 is 13 amino acids long. The V gene's germline CDR1 is MNHEY and CDR2 SVGAGI. The CDR3 nucleotides read TGTGCCAGCACGGGGAGTAGTAATTCACCCCTCCACTTT. It encodes CASTGSSNSPLHF.

This clonotype came up a few times. V and J are TRBV29-1 and TRBJ1-4, with D possibly TRBD1 on 5 matching bases. V dropped 7 bases and J dropped 0 bases, with 12 bases sitting between them. The CDR3 extends over 14 amino acids. CDR1 is SQVTM, CDR2 ANQGSEA, per germline. The CDR3 loop reads CSASRGATNEKLFF. The CDR3, as DNA: TGCAGCGCCTCTAGGGGTGCAACTAATGAAAAACTGTTTTTT. The entire variable domain, with the rest obtained from reference TRBV29-1 and TRBJ1-4, is as follows: SAVISQKPSRDICQRGTSLTIQCQVDSQVTMMFWYRQQPGQSLTLIATANQGSEATYESGFVIDKFPISRPNLTFSTLTVSNMSPEDSSIYLCSASRGATNEKLFFGSGTQLSVL.

The chain carries TRBV28 and TRBJ2-7; 7 bases agree with TRBD2. CDR1 is MDHEN, CDR2 SYDVKM, per germline. The CDR3 consists of 13 residues. The ends lost 5 bases at V and 7 bases at J; junction bases unmatched: 8. The CDR3 DNA reads as TGTGCCAGCAGTCGAGGCGGGAGTGGTGAGCAGTACTTC. Translation: CASSRGGSGEQYF.

V usage is TRBV5-1 and J usage is TRBJ1-2; D is undetermined. The CDR3 sequence is 14 residues long. Trimming removed 0 bases at V and 2 bases at J, with 8 bases between. Germline CDR1 SGHRS, CDR2 YFSETQ. The DNA for the CDR3 is TGCGCCAGCAGCTTGGCTGGGGAGAACTATGGCTACACCTTC. Translating it yields CASSLAGENYGYTF.

The V and J genes are TRBV12-3 or TRBV12-4 and TRBJ2-1, with unresolved D. The CDR3 runs to 10 residues. V gave up 8 bases and J gave up 10 bases, with 9 bases separating them. This CDR3 reads CASGRFEQFF. In nucleotides, the CDR3 is TGTGCCAGCGGCCGGTTCGAGCAGTTCTTC.

The chain links TRBV20-1 to TRBJ2-2, with TRBD2 identical over 8 bases. Per germline, CDR1 DFQATT and CDR2 SNEGSKA (reference sequence). The CDR3 runs to 14 residues. The trim removed 4 bases at V and 4 bases at J, leaving 5 bases unmatched. The CDR3 coding sequence is TGCAGTGCTACCCCAGCGGGGGCCACCGGGGAGCTGTTTTTT. Translated: CSATPAGATGELFF.

The chain recombines TRBV6-2 or TRBV6-3 with TRBJ2-7; TRBD1 matches at 7 bases. The CDR3 consists of 12 residues. Germline V gene data show CDR1 as MNHEY and CDR2 as SVGEGT. V lost 7 bases and J lost 2; bases outside the gene matches: 2. The CDR3 is CASIDRAYEQYF. The CDR3 DNA reads TGTGCCAGCATCGACAGGGCCTACGAGCAGTACTTC.

In its sample, this clonotype was seen a few times. This rearrangement joins TRBV12-3 or TRBV12-4 to TRBJ2-2; TRBD1 is a possible D gene (5 bases). CDR3 length: 14 amino acids. V lost 0 bases, J lost 7 bases, and 9 bases lay in between. The CDR3 DNA reads TGTGCCAGCAGTTTAGCTCAGGGCCTCGGGGAGCTGTTTTTT. Amino acids: CASSLAQGLGELFF.

The chain is built from TRBV18 and TRBJ1-1; D is possibly TRBD1 (6 bases). The CDR3 covers 14 residues. V was cut by 0 bases and J by 3 bases, with 8 bases left in between. CDR1 is KGHSH and CDR2 is LQKENI in the germline V gene. The CDR3 region is CASSPPGQYTEAFF. The DNA of the CDR3 is TGTGCCAGCTCACCACCAGGACAGTACACTGAAGCTTTCTTT.

J is TRBJ2-3 and V is TRBV18, with 7 bases fitting TRBD1. In germline, CDR1 is KGHSH, CDR2 LQKENI. There are 15 residues in the CDR3. V lost 3 bases and J lost 3; bases outside the gene matches: 6. In nucleotides, the CDR3 is TGTGCCAGCTCACCTACAGGGGTTGTAACAGATACGCAGTATTTT. Its translation is CASSPTGVVTDTQYF.

This clonotype is judged medium-sized. The gene calls are TRBV27 and TRBJ2-2; 13 bases agree with TRBD2. CDR3 length: 19 amino acids. V dropped 7 bases and J dropped 1; count of bases not matched to a gene: 12. From germline, CDR1 is MNHEY and CDR2 SMNVEV (reference sequence). CDR3 coding DNA: TGTGCCAGCACCCGAAGGGGGACTAGCGGGACGCTGAACACCGGGGAGCTGTTTTTT. Translating it yields CASTRRGTSGTLNTGELFF.

The V gene is TRBV12-3 or TRBV12-4, the J gene TRBJ2-1; 16 nucleotides agree with TRBD2. This CDR3 contains 17 residues. Trimming at V came to 7 bases and at J to 7 bases, leaving 10 bases not matched to a gene. CDR3 amino acids: CASIGPWGLAGGNEQFF. The CDR3 region has the DNA TGTGCCAGCATTGGGCCGTGGGGACTAGCGGGAGGGAATGAGCAGTTCTTC.

There are a few counts of this clonotype. The chain joins TRBV6-1 to TRBJ2-1; TRBD2 might be the D (6 bases). V dropped 7 bases and J dropped 3 bases, with 10 bases sitting between them. The CDR3 runs 13 residues. The germline V gene encodes CDR1 MNHNS and CDR2 SASEGT. CDR3 sequence: CASNRRDYNEQFF. DNA for the CDR3: TGTGCCAGCAATAGGAGGGACTACAATGAGCAGTTCTTC.

This clonotype was observed a handful of times. V is TRBV19 and J is TRBJ2-7, with no clear D. CDR3 length: 14 residues. Germline assignment: CDR1 LNHDA and CDR2 SQIVND (reference sequence). V was trimmed by 5 bases and J by 6 bases, leaving 17 bases between them. CDR3 residues: CASSLDLSRLEQYF. The CDR3 DNA follows: TGTGCCAGTAGTCTCGACCTAAGTCGGCTCGAGCAGTACTTC.

The V gene is TRBV27, the J gene TRBJ1-1; D ambiguous. The CDR3 is 13 amino acids. In germline, CDR1 is MNHEY, CDR2 SMNVEV (reference sequence). Trimming took off 5 bases at V and 2 bases at J, with 9 bases between the two ends. The DNA for the CDR3 is TGTGCCAGCAGTCTGCTGGTAAACACTGAAGCTTTCTTT. Translating it yields CASSLLVNTEAFF.

This clonotype was seen only a few times. The rearrangement joins TRBV20-1 to TRBJ2-5; the D is unclear. V gave up 3 bases and J gave up 3 bases, with 5 bases separating them. CDR3 length: 11 amino acids. Germline assignment: CDR1 DFQATT and CDR2 SNEGSKA (reference sequence). The DNA of the CDR3 is TGCAGTGCTAGCCAGAAAGAGACCCAGTACTTC. Translated: CSASQKETQYF.

By sample share, this clonotype is medium-sized. The rearrangement links TRBV29-1 to TRBJ1-5; no clear D. Per the germline V gene, CDR1 is SQVTM and CDR2 is ANQGSEA. V lost 7 bases to trimming and J lost 5 bases, with 15 bases between them. The CDR3 covers 13 residues. CDR3 loop: CSAQGLGDQPQHF. In nucleotides, the CDR3 is TGCAGCGCCCAAGGGTTGGGTGATCAGCCCCAGCATTTT. Full variable domain (remainder filled in from reference TRBV29-1 and TRBJ1-5): SAVISQKPSRDICQRGTSLTIQCQVDSQVTMMFWYRQQPGQSLTLIATANQGSEATYESGFVIDKFPISRPNLTFSTLTVSNMSPEDSSIYLCSAQGLGDQPQHFGDGTRLSIL.

The J gene is TRBJ2-3, the V gene TRBV10-3; 7 nucleotides line up with TRBD2. The CDR3 covers 14 residues. Germline trimming cut 2 bases from V and 3 bases from J; bases unmatched to any gene: 2. Looked up from germline, CDR1 is ENHRY and CDR2 is SYGVKD. The chain's CDR3 is CAISEGGRTDTQYF. CDR3 in DNA: TGTGCCATCAGTGAGGGCGGGAGAACAGATACGCAGTATTTT.

This rearrangement joins TRBV30 to TRBJ1-5; 9 bases fit TRBD1. Germline trimming cut 5 bases from V and 7 bases from J; bases unmatched to any gene: 6. CDR1 GTSNPN and CDR2 SVGIG come from the germline V gene (reference sequence). The CDR3 is 13 residues long. CDR3 loop: CAWDTGGQQPQHF. In DNA, the CDR3 is TGTGCCTGGGACACAGGGGGCCAGCAGCCCCAGCATTTT.

V usage is TRBV18 and J usage is TRBJ2-1; TRBD2 aligns across 8 bases. V trimming: 5 bases; J trimming: 6 bases; junction bases outside the gene matches: 6. CDR3 size: 14 residues. Germline CDR1 reads KGHSH; CDR2 reads LQKENI. CDR3 nucleotide sequence: TGTGCCAGCTCAAGAGGGACTAGTCTCAATGAGCAGTTCTTC. Protein product: CASSRGTSLNEQFF.

J is TRBJ2-7 and V is TRBV5-4; 9 nucleotides agree with TRBD1. Germline values: CDR1 SGHNT, CDR2 YYREEE (reference sequence). With V trimmed by 5 bases and J by 3 bases, 6 bases remained unmatched. The CDR3 extends over 14 amino acids. The CDR3 bases are TGTGCCAGCAGTATCCGGGACAGGGTCTACGAGCAGTACTTC. It encodes CASSIRDRVYEQYF.

Remarks on this clonotype: This may be a read error, as it is one base from a much larger clone. This chain joins TRBV30 and TRBJ1-6, with D possibly TRBD1 on 6 matching bases. The germline V gene has CDR1 GTSNPN and CDR2 SVGIG (reference sequence). This CDR3 has 12 residues. This CDR3 is CARGQDNLPLHF. Written as DNA, the CDR3 is TGTGCTCGGGGGCAGGATAATTTACCCCTCCACTTT.

The rearrangement joins TRBV19 to TRBJ2-3, with D possibly TRBD2 on 6 matching bases. Trimming took 4 bases from V and 2 from J, leaving 7 bases between them. Per germline, CDR1 LNHDA and CDR2 SQIVND (reference sequence). This CDR3 comprises 13 residues. CDR3 nucleotide sequence: TGTGCCAGTAGTAGCGGGGTCACAGATACGCAGTATTTT. Translating gives CASSSGVTDTQYF.